The clone carrying this T cell receptor (beta chain) appeared many times. The antigen remains undetermined. The data were obtained in a study of identical twins. Findings of the study overall: Within cord blood, abundant beta clonotypes carried fewer insertions, but memory repertoires showed no such trend. Weaker excess twin sharing was observed in beta out-of-frame sequences.

Germline trimming cut 5 bases from V and 3 bases from J; bases unmatched to any gene: 7. The germline CDR1 and CDR2 sequences are SGHTA and FQGNSA. This CDR3 has 15 amino acids. TCRdb re-analysed the 5' RACE reads in MiXCR, keeping a single row per CDR3 protein. In the table there are 400,000 to 550,000 distinct CDR3 sequences, 22% of which are singletons. This sample was shared with a second study, whose subject was T cells expressing NK-cell markers. As reported in that work: The authors sequenced eight donors, of whom seven were HCMV-seropositive and one was seronegative.

The TCR comes from a young woman in good health. Material for sequencing was CD4+ T cells sorted from blood. V and J are TRBV7-2 and TRBJ2-3, with 8 bases identical to TRBD2. This chain's CDR3 is CASSVLADGTDTQYF. CDR3 nucleotide sequence: TGTGCCAGCAGCGTACTAGCGGACGGGACAGATACGCAGTATTTT. Based on the CDR3 plus reference TRBV7-2 and TRBJ2-3, the full variable domain is GAGVSQSPSNKVTEKGKDVELRCDPISGHTALYWYRQSLGQGLEFLIYFQGNSAPDKSGLPSDRFSAERTGGSVSTLTIQRTQQEDSAVYLCASSVLADGTDTQYFGPGTRLTVL.